The present T cell receptor (beta chain) was sequenced within a study of Ad26.COV2.S vaccination and SARS-CoV-2 variants. Study context: The Ad26.COV2.S arm of the COV1001 trial was where the donor was placed. Each vaccinee took Ad26.COV2.S intramuscularly, once or twice 56 days apart.

On this clone itself: Its antigen is undetermined.

Noted treatment: about 20 received Ad26.COV2.S at low or high dose, single or two shots; a few received placebo; per-sample allocation not given. Sampling occurred on day 63 after the first vaccine or placebo injection. The vaccine antigen was prefusion-stabilized Wuhan SARS-CoV-2 spike. Per the germline V gene, CDR1 is LGHDT and CDR2 is YNNKEL (reference sequence). The CDR3 is 16 residues long. Trimming took off 0 bases at V and 7 bases at J, with 18 bases between the two ends. Notes on the study in general: A substantial breadth of spike-specific CD8+ and CD4+ T cell responses after vaccination has been reported.

Assay used: immunoSEQ multiplex PCR; TCRdb lists only in-frame clones, some missing. Of a few hundred thousand clones listed, around 82% were seen once; the top ten hold 7.4%. The V and J genes are TRBV3-1 (or the pseudogene TRBV3-2) and TRBJ1-2, with D unresolved. The sample was peripheral blood, taken in a trial of Ad26.COV2.S vaccine versus placebo. The TCR was taken from a person between 18 and 65 years old who received the Ad26.COV2.S COVID-19 vaccine or a placebo. CDR3: CASSQDPQGISAGYTF. The CDR3 nucleotides are TGTGCCAGCAGCCAAGATCCCCAAGGAATCTCTGCTGGCTACACCTTC.